This T cell receptor beta chain comes out of a study of Ad26.COV2.S vaccination and SARS-CoV-2 variants. On the study more broadly: Into the muscle, Ad26.COV2.S was dosed once or twice, 56 days apart. Study observations and caveats: Vaccine recipients showed a spike-specific TCR breadth that was higher than in placebo recipients.

Worth noting for this clone: Its specificity is unknown.

CDR1 and CDR2 from the germline V gene are SGHRS and YFSETQ. V shed 2 bases and J 4 bases; nucleotides not matched to a gene: 9. CDR3 length: 17 amino acids. TCRdb's table, derived via immunoSEQ multiplex PCR, lists solely in-frame clones and lacks some. The sample has around 300,000 clones, roughly 90% seen once. Treatment indicated: around 19 received Ad26.COV2.S at low or high dose, single or two shots; several received placebo; per-sample allocation not given. Samples analyzed were those drawn on day 63 after the first vaccine or placebo injection. The receptor comes from a person aged 18-65 years who received the Ad26.COV2.S COVID-19 vaccine or a placebo. The V gene is TRBV5-1, the J gene TRBJ2-3, with 11 bases that match TRBD2. This material consisted of peripheral blood, taken in a trial of Ad26.COV2.S vaccine versus placebo. CDR3 sequence: CASSFAVAGGGADTQYF. Here the CDR3 DNA reads TGCGCCAGCAGCTTCGCAGTAGCGGGAGGGGGCGCAGATACGCAGTATTTT.